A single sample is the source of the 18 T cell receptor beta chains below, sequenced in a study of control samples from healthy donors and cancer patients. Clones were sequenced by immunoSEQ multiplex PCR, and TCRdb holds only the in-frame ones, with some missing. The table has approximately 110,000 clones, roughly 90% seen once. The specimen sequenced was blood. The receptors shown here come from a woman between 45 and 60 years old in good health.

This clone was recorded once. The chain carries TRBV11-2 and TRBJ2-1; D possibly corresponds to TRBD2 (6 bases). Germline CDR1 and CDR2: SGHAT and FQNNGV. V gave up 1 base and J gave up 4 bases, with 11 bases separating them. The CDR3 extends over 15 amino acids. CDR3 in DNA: TGTGCCAGCAGCTTAGTCGGGACTTCATACAATGAGCAGTTCTTC. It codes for CASSLVGTSYNEQFF.

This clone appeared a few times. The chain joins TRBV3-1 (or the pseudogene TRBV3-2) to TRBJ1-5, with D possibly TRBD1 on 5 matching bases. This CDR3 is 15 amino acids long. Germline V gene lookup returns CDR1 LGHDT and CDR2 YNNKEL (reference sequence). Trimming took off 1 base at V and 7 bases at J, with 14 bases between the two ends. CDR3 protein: CASSQVVGDGQPQHF. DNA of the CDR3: TGTGCCAGCAGCCAAGTGGTAGGGGACGGACAGCCCCAGCATTTT.

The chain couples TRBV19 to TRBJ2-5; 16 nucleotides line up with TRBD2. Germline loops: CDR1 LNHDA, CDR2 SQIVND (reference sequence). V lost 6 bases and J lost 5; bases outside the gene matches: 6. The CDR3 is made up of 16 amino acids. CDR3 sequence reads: CASSPTGLAGGETQYF. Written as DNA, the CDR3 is TGTGCCAGTAGCCCGACGGGACTAGCGGGGGGGGAGACCCAGTACTTC.

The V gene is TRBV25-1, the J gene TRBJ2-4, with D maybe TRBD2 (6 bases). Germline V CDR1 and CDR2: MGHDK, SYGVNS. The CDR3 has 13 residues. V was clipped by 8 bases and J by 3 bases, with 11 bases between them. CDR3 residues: CASAGLSKNIQYF. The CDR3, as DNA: TGTGCCAGCGCGGGACTGAGCAAAAACATTCAGTACTTC. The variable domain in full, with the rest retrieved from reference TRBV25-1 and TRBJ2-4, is EADIYQTPRYLVIGTGKKITLECSQTMGHDKMYWYQQDPGMELHLIHYSYGVNSTEKGDLSSESTVSRIRTEHFPLTLESARPSHTSQYLCASAGLSKNIQYFGAGTRLSVL.

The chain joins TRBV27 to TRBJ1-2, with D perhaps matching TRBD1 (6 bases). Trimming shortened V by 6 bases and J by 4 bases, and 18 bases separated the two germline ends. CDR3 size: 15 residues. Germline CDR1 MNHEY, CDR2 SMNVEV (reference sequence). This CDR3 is CASSPTPGQAYGYTF. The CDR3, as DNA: TGTGCCAGCAGCCCAACCCCGGGACAAGCCTATGGCTACACCTTC.

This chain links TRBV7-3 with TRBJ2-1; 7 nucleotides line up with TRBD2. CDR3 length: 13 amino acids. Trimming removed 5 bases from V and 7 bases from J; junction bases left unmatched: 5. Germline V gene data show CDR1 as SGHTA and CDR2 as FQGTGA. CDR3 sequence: CASSPGLGNEQFF. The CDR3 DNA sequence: TGTGCCAGCAGCCCCGGACTAGGGAATGAGCAGTTCTTC.

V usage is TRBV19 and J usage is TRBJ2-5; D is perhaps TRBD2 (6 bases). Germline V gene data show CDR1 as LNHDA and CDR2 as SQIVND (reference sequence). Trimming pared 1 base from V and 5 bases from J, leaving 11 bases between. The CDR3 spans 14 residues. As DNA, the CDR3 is TGTGCCAGTAGTATAGGGACGGGAGCCGAGACCCAGTACTTC. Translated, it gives CASSIGTGAETQYF.

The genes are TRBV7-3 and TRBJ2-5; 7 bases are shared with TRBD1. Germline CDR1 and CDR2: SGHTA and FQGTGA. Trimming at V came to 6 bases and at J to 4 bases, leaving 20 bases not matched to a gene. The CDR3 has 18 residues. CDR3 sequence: CASRHPGIGGAGRETQYF. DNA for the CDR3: TGTGCCAGCAGACATCCTGGAATAGGGGGCGCCGGTCGAGAGACCCAGTACTTC.

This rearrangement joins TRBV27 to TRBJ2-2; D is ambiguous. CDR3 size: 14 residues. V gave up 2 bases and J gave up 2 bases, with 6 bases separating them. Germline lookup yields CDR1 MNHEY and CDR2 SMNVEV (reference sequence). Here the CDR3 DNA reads TGTGCCAGCAGTTTAACCTTTAACACCGGGGAGCTGTTTTTT. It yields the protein CASSLTFNTGELFF.

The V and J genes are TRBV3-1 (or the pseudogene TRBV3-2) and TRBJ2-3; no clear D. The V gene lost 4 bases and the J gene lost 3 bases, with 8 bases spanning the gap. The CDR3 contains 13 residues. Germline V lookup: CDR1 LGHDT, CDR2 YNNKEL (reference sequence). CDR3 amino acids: CASSPPGTDTQYF. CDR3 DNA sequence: TGTGCCAGCAGCCCCCCTGGAACAGATACGCAGTATTTT.

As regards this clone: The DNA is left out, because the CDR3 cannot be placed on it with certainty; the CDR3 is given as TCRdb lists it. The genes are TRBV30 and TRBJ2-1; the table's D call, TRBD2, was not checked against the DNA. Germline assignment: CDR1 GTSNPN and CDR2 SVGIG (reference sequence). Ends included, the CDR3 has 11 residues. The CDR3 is CAWSVGGGAFF.

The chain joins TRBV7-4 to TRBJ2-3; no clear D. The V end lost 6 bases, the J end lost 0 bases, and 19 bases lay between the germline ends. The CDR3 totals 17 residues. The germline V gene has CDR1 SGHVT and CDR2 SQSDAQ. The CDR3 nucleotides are TGTGCCAGCAGTTCCGACCCGGCTACCCTTAGCACAGATACGCAGTATTTT. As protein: CASSSDPATLSTDTQYF.

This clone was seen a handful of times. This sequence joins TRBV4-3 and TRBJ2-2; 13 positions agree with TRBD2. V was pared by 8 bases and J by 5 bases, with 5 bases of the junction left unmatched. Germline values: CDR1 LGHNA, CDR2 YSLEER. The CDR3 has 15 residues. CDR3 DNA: TGCGCCAGCGAACGGGGACTAGCGGGAACCGGGGAGCTGTTTTTT. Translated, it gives CASERGLAGTGELFF.

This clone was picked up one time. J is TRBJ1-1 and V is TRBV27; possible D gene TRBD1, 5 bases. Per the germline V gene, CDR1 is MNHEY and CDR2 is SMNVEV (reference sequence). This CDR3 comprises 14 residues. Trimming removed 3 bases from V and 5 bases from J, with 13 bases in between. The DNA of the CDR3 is TGTGCCAGCAGTTTCAGGGTGGGTGATACTGAAGCTTTCTTT. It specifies CASSFRVGDTEAFF.

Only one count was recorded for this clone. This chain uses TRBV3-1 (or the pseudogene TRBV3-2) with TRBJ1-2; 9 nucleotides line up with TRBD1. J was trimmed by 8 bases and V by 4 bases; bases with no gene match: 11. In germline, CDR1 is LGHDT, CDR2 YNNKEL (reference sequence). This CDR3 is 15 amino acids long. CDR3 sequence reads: CASSPRDRVRGGYTF. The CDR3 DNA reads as TGTGCCAGCAGCCCACGGGACAGGGTAAGGGGAGGCTACACCTTC.

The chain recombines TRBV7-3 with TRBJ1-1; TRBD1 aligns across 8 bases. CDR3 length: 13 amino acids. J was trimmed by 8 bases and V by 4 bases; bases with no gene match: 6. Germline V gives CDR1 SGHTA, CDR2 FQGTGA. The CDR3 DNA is TGTGCCAGCAGCTCGACAGGGGCCCAGGAAGCTTTCTTT. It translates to CASSSTGAQEAFF.

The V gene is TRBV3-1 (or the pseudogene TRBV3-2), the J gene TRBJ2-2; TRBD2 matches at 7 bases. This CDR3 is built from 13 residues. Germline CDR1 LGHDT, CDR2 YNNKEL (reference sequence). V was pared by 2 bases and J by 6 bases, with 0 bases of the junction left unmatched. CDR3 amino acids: CASSQRGAGELFF. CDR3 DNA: TGTGCCAGCAGCCAACGGGGGGCCGGGGAGCTGTTTTTT.

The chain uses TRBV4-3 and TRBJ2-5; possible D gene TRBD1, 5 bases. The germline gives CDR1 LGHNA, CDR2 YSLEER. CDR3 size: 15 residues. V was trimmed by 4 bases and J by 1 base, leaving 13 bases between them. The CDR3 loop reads CASSRNQGFQETQYF. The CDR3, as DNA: TGCGCCAGCAGCCGGAATCAGGGATTCCAAGAGACCCAGTACTTC.